Below, one T cell receptor beta chain is given with its context. Its antigen is unidentified. TRB was amplified by touch-down multiplex PCR, primer pools A and B combined. TCRdb re-called the multiplex PCR reads; every CDR3 protein appears as one record, without DNA. This sample contains 9,500 to 15,000 distinct CDR3 sequences. This sample was included in a study of T cell clusters in autoimmune cytopenias. Broader study findings: Primary autoimmune cytopenia patients appeared to lack physiological T cell clusters present in healthy donors.

TRB amplification used approximately 250 ng of peripheral blood genomic DNA. Germline CDR1 and CDR2: SEHNR and FQNEAQ (reference sequence). The CDR3 loop spans 13 amino acids. This sample also appeared in a second study, on T cell repertoires in aging, cancer and after chemotherapy.

The source material was peripheral blood. The chain links TRBV7-9 to TRBJ2-7; TCRdb returns TRBD1, unconfirmable since there is no DNA. The sequence derives from a human donor in good health. The CDR3 region is CASRTGVDYEQYF.